This TCR beta chain appears in the sequencing data of a study of cytomegalovirus exposure and HLA in healthy donors. Study-wide points: Owing to their indistinguishability, certain V segments, notably TRBV6-2 and TRBV6-3, were excluded. Reportedly, a later analysis found an Asian-associated ancestry cluster had fewer N-insertions than the approximately 700-donor mean. Upon later analysis, TCR association rates were observed to vary by HLA locus, being highest for DRB1 and lowest for HLA-C.

Primers for the PCR totalled 60 Vbeta and 13 Jbeta. Per the original methods: Approximately 73 million unique TCR beta chains, roughly 11 million shared, were counted in a later analysis. This table comes from immunoSEQ multiplex PCR, and its TCRdb copy is limited to in-frame clones, with some not included. V, J and clone size reflect that table, while D and trimming were determined from the DNA. Among about 210,000 clones, approximately 81% were seen once, and the ten largest hold about 0.25%. The CDR3 runs 19 residues. V shed 2 bases and J 0 bases; nucleotides not matched to a gene: 13. The V gene's germline CDR1 is GTSNPN and CDR2 SVGIG (reference sequence). In regard to this clone: Its cognate antigen is unknown.

The sample taken for sequencing was PBMCs. The chain couples TRBV30 to TRBJ1-4; 9 bases map to TRBD1. This receptor was taken from a girl aged 2-9 years in good health and CMV-seronegative. The CDR3 nucleotides read TGTGCCTGGAGTTCACCTCTAGGGACAGGGACGTCAACTAATGAAAAACTGTTTTTT. Translation: CAWSSPLGTGTSTNEKLFF.